This T cell receptor (beta chain) is drawn from a study of blood T cell repertoires in COVID-19. The CDR3 runs 16 residues. Germline trimming cut 4 bases from V and 5 bases from J; bases unmatched to any gene: 12. Per the germline V gene, CDR1 is SGHDT and CDR2 is YYEEEE. Libraries were prepared by immunoSEQ multiplex PCR; TCRdb keeps only in-frame clonotypes and omits some of them. The data hold roughly 260,000 clones, with 83% observed a single time. Source material: PBMCs or T cells enriched from blood (not recorded which). The receptor was derived from a middle-aged woman who had been exposed to COVID-19. The chain is built from TRBV5-6 and TRBJ1-2; 9 bases are shared with TRBD1. CDR3 region: CASSSRDRVIIYGYTF. The DNA for the CDR3 is TGTGCCAGCAGCAGCCGGGACAGGGTAATTATTTATGGCTACACCTTC.